A single sample gave rise to the 21 T cell receptor beta chains below, sequenced in a study of blood T cells in healthy people across ages. Through a sample-barcoded 5' primer and a J-beta primer mix, a second PCR was run for roughly 6 to 12 cycles. One entry per CDR3 protein, called by TCRdb with MiXCR from the 5' RACE reads. The table has around 600,000 distinct CDR3 sequences, around 48% seen once. Source material: blood. These receptors came from an older man in good health.

V and J are TRBV12-3 or TRBV12-4 and TRBJ1-5, with D unclear. Trimming stripped 3 bases from V and 7 bases from J, with 7 bases between. The CDR3 sequence is 12 residues long. For the CDR3, the DNA is TGTGCCAGCAGTTTCCAGAGGCAGCCCCAGCATTTT. The encoded protein is CASSFQRQPQHF.

The chain employs TRBV7-2 and TRBJ2-2, with TRBD2 identical over 9 bases. The V segment lost 1 base and the J segment 1 base; nucleotides outside the gene matches: 1. The CDR3 totals 16 residues. Germline V gene sequence: CDR1 SGHTA, CDR2 FQGNSA. This CDR3 reads CASSLVSGGNTGELFF. DNA for the CDR3: TGTGCCAGCAGCTTAGTTAGCGGGGGGAACACCGGGGAGCTGTTTTTT.

The V gene is TRBV3-1, the J gene TRBJ1-6; possibly TRBD1 for D (6 bases). The V gene's germline CDR1 is LGHDT and CDR2 YNNKEL (reference sequence). Trimming took 5 bases from V and 5 from J, leaving 16 bases between them. CDR3 size: 16 residues. CDR3 loop: CASSSGGQGDNSPLHF. CDR3 nucleotides: TGTGCCAGCAGCTCCGGGGGCCAGGGCGATAATTCACCCCTCCACTTT.

This clonotype has just a few counts. The rearrangement uses TRBV29-1 and TRBJ2-7; no clear D gene. Germline V lookup: CDR1 SQVTM, CDR2 ANQGSEA. V dropped 5 bases and J dropped 4 bases, with 15 bases sitting between them. This CDR3 is built from 13 residues. The CDR3 protein is CSVLTPDQYEQYF. The CDR3 DNA is TGCAGCGTTCTGACCCCCGACCAGTACGAGCAGTACTTC.

The V and J genes are TRBV11-1 and TRBJ2-2, with a tentative D call TRBD1 (5 bases). Germline V CDR1 and CDR2: SGHAT, FQDESV (reference sequence). The CDR3 consists of 14 residues. V was shortened by 4 bases and J by 6 bases, with 12 bases between the two germline ends. CDR3 DNA sequence: TGTGCCAGCAGCTCGCTCAGGGAAGCCGGGGAGCTGTTTTTT. Protein: CASSSLREAGELFF. The whole variable domain, filled in from reference TRBV11-1 and TRBJ2-2, reads EAEVAQSPRYKITEKSQAVAFWCDPISGHATLYWYRQILGQGPELLVQFQDESVVDDSQLPKDRFSAERLKGVDSTLKIQPAELGDSAMYLCASSSLREAGELFFGEGSRLTVL.

This clonotype was seen only a few times. V gene TRBV25-1 combines with J gene TRBJ2-7, with D uncertain. CDR1 and CDR2 from the germline V gene are MGHDK and SYGVNS. V dropped 6 bases and J dropped 3 bases, with 15 bases sitting between them. The CDR3 extends over 14 amino acids. The CDR3 loop is CASSSPPESYEQYF. CDR3 sequence (DNA): TGTGCCAGCAGCTCTCCCCCTGAGAGCTACGAGCAGTACTTC.

This chain links TRBV20-1 with TRBJ2-5; D unresolved. The CDR3 loop spans 14 amino acids. Germline V gene data show CDR1 as DFQATT and CDR2 as SNEGSKA (reference sequence). Trimming pared 0 bases from V and 5 bases from J, leaving 13 bases between. Here the CDR3 DNA reads TGCAGTGCTAGAGATTTGGCCTTTAGTGAGACCCAGTACTTC. Amino acids: CSARDLAFSETQYF.

This clonotype was found a few times. This sequence joins TRBV12-3 or TRBV12-4 and TRBJ2-1, with TRBD2 identical over 12 bases. Losses at the gene ends were 6 bases for V and 8 bases for J; bases not matched to a gene: 17. This CDR3 has 18 amino acids. The chain's CDR3 is CASSTGTSGRFMPHEQFF. Written as DNA, the CDR3 is TGTGCCAGCAGCACCGGGACTAGCGGGCGCTTCATGCCCCATGAGCAGTTCTTC.

With regard to this clonotype: A junction end diverges from the germline sequence, so it may reflect a read error. The chain joins TRBV20-1 to TRBJ2-7; D perhaps matches TRBD1 (5 bases). The V gene's germline CDR1 is DFQATT and CDR2 SNEGSKA (reference sequence). This CDR3 contains 13 residues. CDR3 sequence: CSARVSGFYGQYF. CDR3 in DNA: TGCAGTGCTAGAGTCTCAGGGTTTTACGGGCAGTACTTC.

This clonotype occurred a few times. The rearrangement links TRBV4-3 to TRBJ1-2; possible D gene TRBD1, 5 bases. The CDR3 has 16 residues. Trimming removed 1 base at V and 2 bases at J, with 14 bases between. Germline V gene sequence: CDR1 LGHNA, CDR2 YSLEER. The CDR3 sequence: CASSQARSGTNYGYTF. In DNA form, the CDR3 reads TGCGCCAGCAGCCAAGCGCGATCGGGGACCAACTATGGCTACACCTTC.

The chain couples TRBV5-1 to TRBJ2-2; 7 bases map to TRBD2. The germline V gene encodes CDR1 SGHRS and CDR2 YFSETQ. This CDR3 is 16 amino acids long. After removal of 4 bases from V and 4 bases from J, the junction contained 10 bases not matched to a gene. The CDR3 is CASSLRASGTTGELFF. DNA of the CDR3: TGCGCCAGCAGCCTTCGGGCTAGCGGAACCACCGGGGAGCTGTTTTTT.

This clonotype was seen only once. Germline is not matched at one junction end, which may reflect a read error. J is TRBJ2-5 and V is TRBV18; TRBD2 might be the D (6 bases). The DNA end is a closer match to TRBJ2-7, so the J assignment may be wrong. The germline CDR1 and CDR2 sequences are KGHSH and LQKENI. This CDR3 contains 13 residues. The CDR3 DNA reads as TGTGCCACCTCACGGGACTCAGGCTACGAGCAGTACTTC. This encodes CATSRDSGYEQYF.

The table lists this clonotype with many counts. This rearrangement joins TRBV9 to TRBJ2-1; TRBD1 is a possible D gene (5 bases). Between the trimmed V and J ends, which lost 0 bases and 8 bases, there was a span of 9 bases. Looked up from germline, CDR1 is SGDLS and CDR2 is YYNGEE. The CDR3 consists of 13 residues. The DNA for the CDR3 is TGTGCCAGCAGCGTAGTAGGGGTGGATGAGCAGTTCTTC. Residues: CASSVVGVDEQFF.

The chain recombines TRBV7-2 with TRBJ2-3, with 7 bases that match TRBD2. The CDR3 covers 15 residues. V lost 5 bases, J lost 1 base, and 6 bases stayed unmatched. The germline CDR1 and CDR2 sequences are SGHTA and FQGNSA. CDR3 sequence (DNA): TGTGCCAGCAGCACCCAGCGGGGTCGCACAGATACGCAGTATTTT. This gives the protein CASSTQRGRTDTQYF. The complete variable domain, with remaining parts taken from reference TRBV7-2 and TRBJ2-3, reads GAGVSQSPSNKVTEKGKDVELRCDPISGHTALYWYRQSLGQGLEFLIYFQGNSAPDKSGLPSDRFSAERTGGSVSTLTIQRTQQEDSAVYLCASSTQRGRTDTQYFGPGTRLTVL.

This clonotype was counted at least ten times. The rearrangement uses TRBV7-3 and TRBJ2-1; 7 nucleotides align to TRBD1. The CDR3 has 13 amino acids. With 5 bases clipped from V and 8 bases from J, the junction kept 6 bases outside the gene matches. The V gene's germline CDR1 is SGHTA and CDR2 FQGTGA. CDR3 loop: CASSPTGVDEQFF. The DNA for the CDR3 is TGTGCCAGCAGCCCCACAGGGGTAGATGAGCAGTTCTTC.

The chain uses TRBV5-1 and TRBJ1-4; 7 bases are shared with TRBD1. The CDR3 extends over 14 amino acids. V lost 4 bases to trimming and J lost 5 bases; unmatched junction nucleotides: 5. Germline V gene sequence: CDR1 SGHRS, CDR2 YFSETQ. This chain's CDR3 is CASSRGTANEKLFF. In DNA, the CDR3 is TGCGCCAGCAGCCGCGGGACAGCAAATGAAAAACTGTTTTTT.

The chain has TRBV20-1 and TRBJ2-4; a possible D gene is TRBD2 (6 bases). Per the germline V gene, CDR1 is DFQATT and CDR2 is SNEGSKA (reference sequence). The CDR3 runs to 13 residues. V was shortened by 5 bases and J by 7 bases, with 15 bases between the two germline ends. The CDR3 DNA is TGCAGTGCTTTTCACCGGGAGATTAACATTCAGTACTTC. It encodes CSAFHREINIQYF.

The chain has TRBV6-6 and TRBJ1-5; the D gene is possibly TRBD1 (6 bases). The CDR3 has 17 amino acids. Germline V gene sequence: CDR1 MNHNY, CDR2 SVGAGI (reference sequence). Between the trimmed V and J ends, which lost 0 bases and 4 bases, there was a span of 16 bases. For the CDR3, the DNA is TGTGCCAGCAGTTACTCGGGGGGCCAACGTGGAAATCAGCCCCAGCATTTT. Translated, it gives CASSYSGGQRGNQPQHF.

As to this clonotype: At one end, the junction sequence differs from germline, possibly due to a read error. The chain's CDR3 is CASSVAHNSEAFF. The CDR3 bases are TGTGCTAGCAGCGTAGCGCATAACAGTGAAGCTTTCTTT. This chain uses TRBV7-8 with TRBJ1-1; D is ambiguous. Germline CDR1 and CDR2: SGHVS and FQNEAQ. The CDR3 contains 13 residues. The variable domain in full, with the rest retrieved from reference TRBV7-8 and TRBJ1-1, is GAGVSQSPRYKVAKRGQDVALRCDPISGHVSLFWYQQALGQGPEFLTYFQNEAQLDKSGLPSDRFFAERPEGSVSTLKIQRTQQEDSAVYLCASSVAHNSEAFFGQGTRLTVV.

This clonotype was counted at least ten times. The rearrangement joins TRBV6-6 to TRBJ2-7; 7 positions agree with TRBD1. V lost 6 bases, J lost 0 bases, and 8 bases stayed unmatched. CDR3 length equals 15 residues. Germline values: CDR1 MNHNY, CDR2 SVGAGI (reference sequence). CDR3 DNA: TGTGCCAGCAGCCACCCGGGACAGTTCTCCTACGAGCAGTACTTC. Its translation: CASSHPGQFSYEQYF.

The sample holds a few counts of this clonotype. The V and J genes are TRBV5-6 and TRBJ2-5; D is perhaps TRBD1 (5 bases). V was clipped by 0 bases and J by 5 bases, with 11 bases between them. Germline assignment: CDR1 SGHDT and CDR2 YYEEEE. The CDR3 has 14 amino acids. The CDR3 DNA is TGTGCCAGCAGCTTGGAAGGGGCCCGGGAGACCCAGTACTTC. Protein sequence: CASSLEGARETQYF.